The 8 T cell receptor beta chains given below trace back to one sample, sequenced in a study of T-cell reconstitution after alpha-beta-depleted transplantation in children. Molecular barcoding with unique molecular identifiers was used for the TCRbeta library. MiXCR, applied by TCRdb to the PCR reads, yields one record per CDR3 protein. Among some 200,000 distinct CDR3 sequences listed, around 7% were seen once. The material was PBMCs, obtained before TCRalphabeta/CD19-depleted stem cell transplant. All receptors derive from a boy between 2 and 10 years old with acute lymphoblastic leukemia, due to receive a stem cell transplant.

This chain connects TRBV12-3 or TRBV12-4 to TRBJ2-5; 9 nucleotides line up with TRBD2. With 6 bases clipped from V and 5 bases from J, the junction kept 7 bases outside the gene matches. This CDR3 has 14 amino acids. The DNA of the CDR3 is TGTGCCAGCAGACCTAGCGGGACGTTGGAGACCCAGTACTTC. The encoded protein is CASRPSGTLETQYF.

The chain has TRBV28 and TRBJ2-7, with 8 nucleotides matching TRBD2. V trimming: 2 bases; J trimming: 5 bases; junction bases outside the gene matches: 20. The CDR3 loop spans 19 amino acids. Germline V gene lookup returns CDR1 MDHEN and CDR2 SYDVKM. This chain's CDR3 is CASSLTRRIRAGGFDEQYF. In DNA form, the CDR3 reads TGTGCCAGCAGTTTAACCCGGAGGATCCGGGCGGGAGGTTTCGACGAGCAGTACTTC.

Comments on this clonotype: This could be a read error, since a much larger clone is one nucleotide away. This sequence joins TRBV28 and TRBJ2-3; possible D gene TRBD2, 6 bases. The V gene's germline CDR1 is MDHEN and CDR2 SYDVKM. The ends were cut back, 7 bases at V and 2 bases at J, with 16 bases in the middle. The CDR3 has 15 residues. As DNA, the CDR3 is TGTGCCAGCATCGCGATGGGGGAGGTCACAGATACGCAGTATTTT. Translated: CASIAMGEVTDTQYF.

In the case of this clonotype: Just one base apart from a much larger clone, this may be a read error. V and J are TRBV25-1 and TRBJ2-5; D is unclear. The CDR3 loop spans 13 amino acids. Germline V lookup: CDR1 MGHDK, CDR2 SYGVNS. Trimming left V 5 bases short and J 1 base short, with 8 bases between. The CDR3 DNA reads TGTGCCAGCAGTCCCCAGAGCCAAGAGACCCAGTACTTC. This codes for CASSPQSQETQYF.

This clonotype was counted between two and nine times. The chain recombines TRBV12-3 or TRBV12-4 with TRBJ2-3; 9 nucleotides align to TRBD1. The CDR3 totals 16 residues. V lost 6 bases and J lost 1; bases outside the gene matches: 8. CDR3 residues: CASSDDRGYRTDTQYF. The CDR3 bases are TGTGCCAGCAGCGATGACAGGGGGTACCGCACAGATACGCAGTATTTT.

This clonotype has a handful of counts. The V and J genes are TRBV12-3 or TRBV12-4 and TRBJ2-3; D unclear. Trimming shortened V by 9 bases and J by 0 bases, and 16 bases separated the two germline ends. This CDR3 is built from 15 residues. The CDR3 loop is CASTEGLSSTDTQYF. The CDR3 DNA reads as TGTGCCAGTACGGAAGGCCTTTCTAGCACAGATACGCAGTATTTT.

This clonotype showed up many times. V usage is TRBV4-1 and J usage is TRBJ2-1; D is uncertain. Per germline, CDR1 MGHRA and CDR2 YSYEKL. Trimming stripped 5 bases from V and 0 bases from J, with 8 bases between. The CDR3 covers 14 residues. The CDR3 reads CASSGQSSYNEQFF. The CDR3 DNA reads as TGCGCCAGCAGCGGTCAAAGCTCCTACAATGAGCAGTTCTTC.

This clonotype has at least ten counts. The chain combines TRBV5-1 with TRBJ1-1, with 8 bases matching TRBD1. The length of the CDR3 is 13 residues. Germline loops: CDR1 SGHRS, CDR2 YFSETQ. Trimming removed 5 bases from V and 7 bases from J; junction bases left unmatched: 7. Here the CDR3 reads CASRTTGDREAFF. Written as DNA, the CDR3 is TGCGCCAGCAGAACGACAGGGGACCGTGAAGCTTTCTTT.